Sequencing of this T cell receptor (beta chain) was carried out in a study of blood T cell repertoires in COVID-19. Study in general: The United States, Italy and Spain supplied acute and convalescent COVID-19 samples.

This table comes from immunoSEQ multiplex PCR, and its TCRdb copy is limited to in-frame clones, with some not included. The sample has approximately 300,000 clones; more than 70% are singletons. Germline V lookup: CDR1 MGHRA, CDR2 YSYEKL. With 8 bases removed from V and 0 bases from J, the gap between germline ends came to 13 bases. This CDR3 has 14 amino acids. The source material was peripheral blood. The clonotype was recovered from a man in his late teens or twenties who had recovered from COVID-19. The chain combines TRBV4-1 with TRBJ1-1, with D possibly TRBD1 on 6 matching bases. The CDR3 region has the DNA TGCGCCAGCGGGGGGGGGCCAATGAACACTGAAGCTTTCTTT. It translates to CASGGGPMNTEAFF.